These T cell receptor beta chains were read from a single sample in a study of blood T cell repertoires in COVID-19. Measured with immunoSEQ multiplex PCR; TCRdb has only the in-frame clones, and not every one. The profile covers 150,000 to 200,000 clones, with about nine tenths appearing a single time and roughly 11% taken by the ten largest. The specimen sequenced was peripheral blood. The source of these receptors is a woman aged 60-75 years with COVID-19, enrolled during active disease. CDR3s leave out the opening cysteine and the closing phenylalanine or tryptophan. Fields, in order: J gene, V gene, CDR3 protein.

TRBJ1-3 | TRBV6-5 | ASRTGPGNTIY
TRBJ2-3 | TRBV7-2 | ASSSTPRDTQY
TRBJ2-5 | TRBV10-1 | DWGGRAFQETQY
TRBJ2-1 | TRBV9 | ASSPSGTSGTNEQF
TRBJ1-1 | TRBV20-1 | SASYGGTNTEAF
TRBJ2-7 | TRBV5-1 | ASSLGQGASYEQY
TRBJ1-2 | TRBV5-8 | ASSPGGGANYGYT
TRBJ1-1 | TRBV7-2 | ASSLTLNTEAF
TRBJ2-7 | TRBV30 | AWSKGGRASYEQY
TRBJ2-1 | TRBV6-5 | ASNGQPNNEQF
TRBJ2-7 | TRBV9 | ASSVGQGGYEQY
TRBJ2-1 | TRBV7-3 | ASSLMTGLYNEQF
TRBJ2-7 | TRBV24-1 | ATSDGMTSGRSYEQY
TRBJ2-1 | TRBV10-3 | AIRPPGTAYNEQF
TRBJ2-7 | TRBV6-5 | ASLNRGGRAYEQY
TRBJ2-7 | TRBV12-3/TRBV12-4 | ASSPPYEQY
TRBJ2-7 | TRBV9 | ASSVSPTYEQY
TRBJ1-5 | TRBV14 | ASSQRGANQPQH
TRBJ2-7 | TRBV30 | AWSATAGAYEQY
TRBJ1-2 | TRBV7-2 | ASSLGQDYGYT
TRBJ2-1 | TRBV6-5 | ASSQTGTQQF
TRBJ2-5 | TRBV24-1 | ATSDGTSGSALETQY
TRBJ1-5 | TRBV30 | AWSVRGDRNQPQH